A single T cell receptor (beta chain) is shown here with its context. The clone's antigen remains unknown. No quality values exist for individual bases; no much larger clone is one base distant. The source of the sample is a study of blood T cells in healthy people across ages (dated by TCRdb to between 2014 and 2017). Some background on the complete study: Template switching captured roughly one uniquely barcoded TCR beta cDNA molecule per two T cells in model experiments. Using deep sequencing normalized with unique cDNA molecular identifiers, the study measured how TCR beta repertoire diversity changes with age. Two additional independent replicas of 1 million unique cDNA reads from the same blood draw were analyzed for two donors (one aged 18 to 30 and one aged 80 or older). The donors were divided into four age groups: young (average about 16 years), middle-aged (over 35), aged (approximately 59) and long-lived (about 79). What the study reported, not specific to this receptor: Estimates of total diversity based on one million sequenced T cells were considered lower bounds and underestimates. The long-lived group showed more naive CD4+ T cells, fewer expanded clones and increased TCR diversity than the aged group, suggesting age selection. As age increased, observed TCR beta diversity per million T cells dropped in a roughly linear way, and a significant reduction was already evident by age roughly 36. Since profiling was done on bulk unsorted PBMCs, naive and antigen-experienced compartments could not be conclusively compared. Because donor CMV infection status was unknown, age-related changes in expanded clonotypes were potentially confounded. There was a strong correlation between observed TCR beta diversity and the percentage of naive T cells measured by flow cytometry.

The donors were 40 or so Caucasian individuals from Russia, aged about 6 to 100 years, who were systemically healthy. Each donor gave around 9.9 milliliters of peripheral blood, collected into EDTA-treated Vacutainer tubes. Ficoll-Paque density-gradient centrifugation was used to isolate PBMCs, with at least 7 million per sample. Total RNA, at least 6 micrograms per sample, was extracted from PBMCs with Trizol reagent. The percentages of naive CD45RAhigh/CD27high T cells were determined by flow cytometry on a PBMC aliquot from every donor. V drops 5 bases and J drops 5 bases, leaving 21 bases in between. The CDR3 sequence holds 16 residues, the cysteine and phenylalanine included. Only CDR3 DNA remains: 48 bases, in frame from the first base. The germline V gene gives CDR1 as MDHEN and CDR2 as SYDVKM. Library generation was performed with 5' RACE. Sequencing relied on an Illumina HiSeq 2500. The second PCR ran for roughly 7 to 12 cycles and used a J-beta primer mix along with a sample-barcoded 5' primer. A template-switch 5' adaptor carrying 12 random nucleotides introduced a unique molecular identifier onto each TCR beta cDNA molecule. At least 2.5 million CDR3-containing paired-end reads were obtained from each sample. First-strand cDNA was synthesized from all RNA with the Mint cDNA synthesis kit, primed by a TRBC-specific oligonucleotide. Following uracil-DNA glycosylase treatment, a first 18-cycle PCR with universal primers M1SS and BC2_uni_R was performed on all cDNA. In the source study's methods: Each sample was normalized by randomly selecting 1 million high-quality reads, each carrying a distinct molecular identifier. Reads with shared molecular identifiers were discarded instead of being binned into consensus sequences. MiTCR, run with a Q25 quality threshold and the strictest error-elimination algorithm, handled CDR3 identification, clonotype clustering and error correction. A nonparametric unseen species model with Euler transformation was used to estimate a lower bound on total TCR beta diversity. TCRdb handled the public reads itself, with Q25 trimming in fastp and clone calling in MiXCR, and kept productive beta chains. Rows are unified per CDR3 protein, each entry keeping the most common DNA and genes. The V and J calls shown here were made by TCRdb, not taken from the authors' results. This sample comprises around 520,000 distinct CDR3 sequences, 25% to 35% of them detected only once. Approximately 3.3% of the sample is in the top ten clones.

This sample also belongs to another study, concerning T cells of mothers and their children. As the second publication notes: Nine systemically healthy Caucasian individuals served as donors, namely three mothers together with their six children. cDNA synthesis consumed the entire amount of extracted RNA, loaded at approximately 1.6 ug RNA in each 15 ul reaction. In the second PCR, sample barcodes and 2-4 random nucleotides were introduced via the M1S primer. More than 9 million TCR beta CDR3 reads were obtained from each mother, and about 3 million reads were obtained from each child. TCR recombination output is similarly shaped by thymic selection in related and unrelated pairs, with a minor effect exerted by inherited differences. Related mother-child pairs always showed normalized repertoire overlap that was slightly higher than in unrelated mother-child pairs, though the difference was never significant. No persistent microchimeric T cell clones were detected, at a sensitivity of 80 to 100 clones per million clonotypes. Deep NGS was used in the study to compare the TCR beta repertoires of mothers and children and to look for features that separate related mother-child pairs from unrelated individuals. The mean age was roughly 44 +/- 4 years for the mothers and roughly 11 +/- 4 years for the children. Libraries were sequenced on Illumina HiSeq 2000 with 100+100 nt paired-end reads after adapter ligation with NEBNext reagents. To avoid cross-contamination, the mother libraries and the child libraries were prepared a month apart and sequenced in separate runs. Between roughly 450,000 and 2,000,000 distinct TCR beta clonotypes were identified per donor. Naive TCR beta clonotypes were estimated from low-frequency clonotypes matched to each donor's FACS-determined naive share, without sorting.

The material sequenced was blood. The chain was built from TRBV28 and TRBJ1-2, with the identity of the D gene unclear. The sequence was collected from a boy aged 2-9 years in good health. The CDR3 reads CASSPPDASGQYGYTF. The DNA is as follows: TGTGCCAGCAGTCCCCCTGACGCCTCGGGCCAATATGGCTACACCTTC.